One T cell receptor (beta chain) is described in this entry. These data come from a study of blood T cell repertoires in COVID-19. About the study: The United States, Italy and Spain provided the acute and convalescent COVID-19 samples. Sources were T cells, B-cell-depleted T cells, or PBMCs; the material itself was cDNA or gDNA.

The method was immunoSEQ multiplex PCR; TCRdb's version includes in-frame clones alone and lacks a portion of them. The sample comprises 70,000 to 80,000 clones, 80% to 95% of which are singletons, and 4.8% rests with the top ten. This CDR3 is 13 amino acids long. V was pared by 4 bases and J by 4 bases, with 10 bases between. Looked up from germline, CDR1 is SGHDN and CDR2 is FVKESK. This chain connects TRBV14 to TRBJ1-1, with D possibly TRBD1 on 5 matching bases. Material: peripheral blood. The sequence was obtained from an older woman with active COVID-19. CDR3 protein: CASSLGGTTEAFF. The CDR3 region has the DNA TGTGCCAGCAGCCTCGGGGGGACCACTGAAGCTTTCTTT.